This is a list of T cell receptor beta chains from one sample in a study of shared clonotypes between healthy human individuals. Clones were read by immunoSEQ multiplex PCR, and TCRdb kept only the in-frame ones, dropping some. The sample lists roughly 2.5 million clones, approximately 90% occurring once. The sample taken for sequencing was naive CD4+ T cells sorted from blood. The receptors here all came from a man younger than 35 in good health. The CDR3 runs from the conserved cysteine through the conserved F or W. Clone sizes are given selectively: once, few, many, or a class where the clone is expanded.

CDR3 protein: CADSEGPQGTQYF; V gene: TRBV10-3; clone size: NA; J gene: TRBJ2-3
CDR3 protein: CASSSRLAGSSGANVLTF; V gene: TRBV6-7; clone size: NA; J gene: TRBJ2-6
CDR3 protein: CASSLGDVEKLFF; V gene: TRBV5-1; clone size: NA; J gene: TRBJ1-4
CDR3 protein: CASSLDASGPYEQYF; V gene: TRBV5-1; clone size: NA; J gene: TRBJ2-7
CDR3 protein: CASSMDREGGYTF; V gene: TRBV6-1; clone size: few; J gene: TRBJ1-2
CDR3 protein: CASSWTLDTGELFF; V gene: TRBV5-4; clone size: NA; J gene: TRBJ2-2
CDR3 protein: CASRQRNTEAFF; V gene: TRBV19; clone size: NA; J gene: TRBJ1-1
CDR3 protein: CASTPGGGISYEQYF; V gene: TRBV28; clone size: once; J gene: TRBJ2-7
CDR3 protein: CAWGRQQDTEAFF; V gene: TRBV30; clone size: few; J gene: TRBJ1-1
CDR3 protein: CASSEGDRDREKLFF; V gene: TRBV6-1; clone size: NA; J gene: TRBJ1-4
CDR3 protein: CASSLDVVAAGNYGYTF; V gene: TRBV7-9; clone size: NA; J gene: TRBJ1-2
CDR3 protein: CAWRQGLAGTYEQYF; V gene: TRBV30; clone size: NA; J gene: TRBJ2-7
CDR3 protein: CASQGAAAGNTIYF; V gene: TRBV2; clone size: NA; J gene: TRBJ1-3
CDR3 protein: CASSLGGQGSVETQYF; V gene: TRBV7-2; clone size: NA; J gene: TRBJ2-5
CDR3 protein: CASSPTSGSYEQYF; V gene: TRBV11-2; clone size: NA; J gene: TRBJ2-7
CDR3 protein: CASIRVGYGYTF; V gene: TRBV28; clone size: NA; J gene: TRBJ1-2
CDR3 protein: CASSLRFRETQYF; V gene: TRBV7-3; clone size: once; J gene: TRBJ2-5
CDR3 protein: CASSYGWRQPQHF; V gene: TRBV6-5; clone size: few; J gene: TRBJ1-5
CDR3 protein: CASSADRNQPQHF; V gene: TRBV11-2; clone size: NA; J gene: TRBJ1-5
CDR3 protein: CASSANRQGTSGYTF; V gene: TRBV11-2; clone size: NA; J gene: TRBJ1-2
CDR3 protein: CASSLGQGDYGYTF; V gene: TRBV5-4; clone size: NA; J gene: TRBJ1-2
CDR3 protein: CASSQHRGGINQPQHF; V gene: TRBV10-1; clone size: NA; J gene: TRBJ1-5
CDR3 protein: CASRNRSWYSAGIYTF; V gene: TRBV6-4; clone size: NA; J gene: TRBJ1-2
CDR3 protein: CSAMGDYEQYF; V gene: TRBV20-1; clone size: NA; J gene: TRBJ2-7
CDR3 protein: CASSSSPGQRYSNQPQHF; V gene: TRBV19; clone size: NA; J gene: TRBJ1-5
CDR3 protein: CASSLMEIAVETQYF; V gene: TRBV7-2; clone size: NA; J gene: TRBJ2-5
CDR3 protein: CAISGSGRTDTQYF; V gene: TRBV10-3; clone size: NA; J gene: TRBJ2-3
CDR3 protein: CASSFSGAGELFF; V gene: TRBV5-1; clone size: NA; J gene: TRBJ2-2
CDR3 protein: CASSYTGNYGYTF; V gene: TRBV6-5; clone size: NA; J gene: TRBJ1-2
CDR3 protein: CSSTTDTQYF; V gene: TRBV20-1; clone size: NA; J gene: TRBJ2-3
CDR3 protein: CASSYFGTGLGSPLHF; V gene: TRBV27; clone size: few; J gene: TRBJ1-6
CDR3 protein: CASSTTGSRGSSYNSPLHF; V gene: TRBV9; clone size: NA; J gene: TRBJ1-6
CDR3 protein: CASSDVTEVQPQHF; V gene: TRBV2; clone size: NA; J gene: TRBJ1-5
CDR3 protein: CASSTVDLDQQETQYF; V gene: TRBV19; clone size: NA; J gene: TRBJ2-5
CDR3 protein: CASSSYRGGELFF; V gene: TRBV7-2; clone size: NA; J gene: TRBJ2-2
CDR3 protein: CSVEGVVSYNEQFF; V gene: TRBV29-1; clone size: NA; J gene: TRBJ2-1
CDR3 protein: CASSAWPTTDTQYF; V gene: TRBV2; clone size: NA; J gene: TRBJ2-3